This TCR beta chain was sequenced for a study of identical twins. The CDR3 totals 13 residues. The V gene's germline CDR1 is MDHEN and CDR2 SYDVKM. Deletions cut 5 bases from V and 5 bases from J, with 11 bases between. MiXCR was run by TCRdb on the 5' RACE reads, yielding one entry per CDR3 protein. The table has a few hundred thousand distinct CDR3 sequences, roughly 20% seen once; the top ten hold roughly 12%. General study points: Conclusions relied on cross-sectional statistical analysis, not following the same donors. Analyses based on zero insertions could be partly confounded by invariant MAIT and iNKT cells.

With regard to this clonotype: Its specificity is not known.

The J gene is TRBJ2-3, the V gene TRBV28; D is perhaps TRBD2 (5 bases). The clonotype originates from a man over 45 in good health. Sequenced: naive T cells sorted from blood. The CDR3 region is CASSPGVLDTQYF. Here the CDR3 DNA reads TGTGCCAGCAGTCCCGGGGTCCTAGATACGCAGTATTTT.